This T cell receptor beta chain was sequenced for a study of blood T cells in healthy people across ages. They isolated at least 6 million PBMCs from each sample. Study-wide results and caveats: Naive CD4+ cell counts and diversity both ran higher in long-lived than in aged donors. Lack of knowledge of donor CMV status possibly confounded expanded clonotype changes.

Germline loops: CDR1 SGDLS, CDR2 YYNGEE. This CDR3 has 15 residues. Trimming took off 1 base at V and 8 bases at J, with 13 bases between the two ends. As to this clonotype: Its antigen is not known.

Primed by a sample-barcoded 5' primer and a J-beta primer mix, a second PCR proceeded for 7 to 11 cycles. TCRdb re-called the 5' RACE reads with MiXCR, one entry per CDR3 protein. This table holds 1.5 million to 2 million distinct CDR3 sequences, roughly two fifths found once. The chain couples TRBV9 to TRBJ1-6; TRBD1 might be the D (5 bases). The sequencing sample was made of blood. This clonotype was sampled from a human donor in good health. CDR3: CASSVTDGGDSPLHF. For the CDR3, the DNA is TGTGCCAGCAGCGTAACGGACGGGGGTGATTCACCCCTCCACTTT.